The 8 T cell receptor beta chains below all came from one sample that was sequenced in a study of T cells in Graves' hyperthyroidism and ophthalmopathy. Using RNA transcripts as the source, TCR beta CDR3 regions were amplified. The HTBI set primed first-round TCR CDR3 RT-PCR. MiXCR was run by TCRdb on the multiplex PCR reads, yielding one entry per CDR3 protein. Seen here are 550,000 to 650,000 distinct CDR3 sequences, 11% to 15% observed once, and the top ten hold more than 11%. Material: blood. These receptors came from a woman in her 40s with Graves' hyperthyroidism.

This clonotype has just a few counts. The chain is built from TRBV29-1 and TRBJ2-2; D gene unclear. The CDR3 covers 13 residues. Germline V gene lookup returns CDR1 SQVTM and CDR2 ANQGSEA. The V and J ends lost 1 base and 4 bases respectively, with 7 bases between them. The CDR3 sequence: CSVEVVGTGELFF. CDR3 nucleotide sequence: TGCAGCGTTGAAGTAGTGGGCACCGGGGAGCTGTTTTTT.

This clonotype was seen many times. V is TRBV5-1 and J is TRBJ1-2; D possibly corresponds to TRBD1 (6 bases). The germline gives CDR1 SGHRS, CDR2 YFSETQ. Trimming removed 4 bases at V and 4 bases at J, with 14 bases between. This CDR3 contains 14 residues. For the CDR3, the DNA is TGCGCCAGCAGCCCGGGACACCGGGCCTATGGCTACACCTTC. Encoded protein: CASSPGHRAYGYTF.

This CDR3 is CASSLADSSYNEQFF. DNA of the CDR3: TGCGCCAGCAGCTTAGCGGATAGCTCCTACAATGAGCAGTTCTTC. This chain uses TRBV5-1 with TRBJ2-1; the D gene is possibly TRBD2 (5 bases). V lost 2 bases and J lost 0, with 9 bases in between. CDR3 length: 15 residues. Germline assignment: CDR1 SGHRS and CDR2 YFSETQ.

The table lists this clonotype with many counts. The V call is TRBV12-3 or TRBV12-4, the J call TRBJ2-6, with D possibly matching TRBD1 (6 bases). The V end lost 5 bases, the J end lost 0 bases, and 11 bases lay between the germline ends. The CDR3 is 16 residues long. DNA of the CDR3: TGTGCCAGCAGTCCTGGACAGTACTCTGGGGCCAACGTCCTGACTTTC. Its translation: CASSPGQYSGANVLTF.

The sample holds many counts of this clonotype. This chain connects TRBV11-2 to TRBJ2-3; D is undetermined. Trimming pared 2 bases from V and 1 base from J, leaving 13 bases between. CDR1 is SGHAT and CDR2 is FQNNGV in the germline V gene. The CDR3 is made up of 16 amino acids. The DNA of the CDR3 is TGTGCCAGCAGCTTATTATCGGGTTCAGGCACAGATACGCAGTATTTT. It encodes CASSLLSGSGTDTQYF.

The table lists this clonotype with many counts. This chain joins TRBV29-1 and TRBJ2-7; D is perhaps TRBD1 (6 bases). Germline V gene data show CDR1 as SQVTM and CDR2 as ANQGSEA. V lost 6 bases and J lost 0, with 15 bases in between. The CDR3 spans 14 residues. The CDR3 DNA is TGCAGCGTGGTTACAGGGACGAGCTCCTACGAGCAGTACTTC. Translation gives CSVVTGTSSYEQYF.

This clonotype showed up many times. This chain joins TRBV12-3 or TRBV12-4 and TRBJ2-7; tentatively, D is TRBD1 (6 bases). The CDR3 totals 13 residues. The ends were cut back, 3 bases at V and 6 bases at J, with 12 bases in the middle. Here the CDR3 reads CASSLAGASEQYF. The CDR3 nucleotides read TGTGCCAGCAGTTTGGCAGGGGCGTCCGAGCAGTACTTC.

The genes are TRBV2 and TRBJ1-2; D possibly corresponds to TRBD1 (5 bases). The CDR3 has 14 residues. Looked up from germline, CDR1 is SNHLY and CDR2 is FYNNEI. V lost 8 bases, J lost 4 bases, and 17 bases lay in between. This CDR3 reads CASAITGFLYGYTF. As DNA, the CDR3 is TGTGCCAGCGCAATCACAGGTTTCCTCTATGGCTACACCTTC.